These T cell receptor beta chains were read from a single sample in a study of blood T cell repertoires in COVID-19. TCRdb's table, derived via immunoSEQ multiplex PCR, lists solely in-frame clones and lacks some. The profile shows 95,000 to 110,000 clones, about 91% of them singletons. Material: peripheral blood. The origin of the receptors is a human donor in a cohort sampled during active COVID-19. The CDR3 runs from the conserved cysteine through the conserved F or W. The order of the fields is J gene, D gene, clone size, V gene, CDR3 protein, CDR3 DNA. The D gene is left open where the match is weak. For some rows the clone size is stated as once, few or many, or as a class when expanded; others skip it.

>TRBJ2-2|.|.|TRBV30
CAWSVGSGGELFF
TGTGCCTGGAGTGTGGGGAGCGGCGGGGAGCTGTTTTTT
>TRBJ2-2|TRBD2|.|TRBV5-1
CASTRLAGSTGELFF
TGCGCCAGCACCCGACTAGCGGGGTCCACCGGGGAGCTGTTTTTT
>TRBJ2-7|.|.|TRBV7-8
CASSLGSGYTYEQYF
TGTGCCAGCAGCTTAGGTAGCGGATACACCTACGAGCAGTACTTC
>TRBJ2-2|TRBD1|.|TRBV4-3
CASTDRGRNTGELFF
TGCGCCAGCACTGACAGGGGCCGGAACACCGGGGAGCTGTTTTTT
>TRBJ1-1|TRBD1|once|TRBV19
CASWELGQGSTEAFF
TGTGCCAGTTGGGAGCTCGGACAGGGGAGCACTGAAGCTTTCTTT
>TRBJ1-3|.|.|TRBV6-5
CASSYSAGGTIYF
TGTGCCAGCAGTTACTCGGCGGGAGGCACCATATATTTT
>TRBJ1-1|.|.|TRBV10-3
CAISSGTPDSGTEAFF
TGTGCCATCAGTTCCGGGACACCCGATAGTGGCACTGAAGCTTTCTTT
>TRBJ1-3|.|.|TRBV19
CASATSLDSGNTIYF
TGTGCCAGTGCCACCAGCCTAGACTCTGGAAACACCATATATTTT
>TRBJ1-4|.|.|TRBV6-5
CASSYSSTGNEKLFF
TGTGCCAGCAGTTACTCGAGTACAGGGAACGAAAAACTGTTTTTT
>TRBJ1-1|.|.|TRBV13
CASSLGDMENTEAFF
TGTGCCAGCAGCTTGGGGGACATGGAGAACACTGAAGCTTTCTTT
>TRBJ1-4|.|.|TRBV5-1
CASSSRGEGGNEKLFF
TGCGCCAGCAGCTCACGTGGAGAAGGTGGCAATGAAAAACTGTTTTTT
>TRBJ2-5|.|.|TRBV6-6
CASTPKARRETQYF
TGTGCCAGCACCCCTAAGGCGCGGAGGGAGACCCAGTACTTC
>TRBJ2-7|.|.|TRBV28
CASRSGLSYEQYF
TGTGCCAGTAGAAGCGGACTCTCCTACGAGCAGTACTTC
>TRBJ1-2|TRBD1|.|TRBV4-1
CASSQDGTGGGYTF
TGCGCCAGCAGCCAAGATGGGACAGGGGGTGGCTACACCTTC
>TRBJ2-5|.|.|TRBV7-9
CASNPILRQETQYF
TGTGCCAGCAACCCTATCCTCCGACAAGAGACCCAGTACTTC
>TRBJ2-7|TRBD2|.|TRBV15
CATSDKKGLLYEQYF
TGTGCCACCAGCGATAAAAAGGGACTACTATACGAGCAGTACTTC
>TRBJ1-2|.|.|TRBV4-3
CASSQDSGRVFGDYGYTF
TGCGCCAGCAGCCAAGACTCCGGCAGGGTATTTGGGGACTATGGCTACACCTTC
>TRBJ2-7|TRBD2|.|TRBV5-8
CASSSDRVFETSGPSYEQYF
TGTGCCAGCAGCTCTGACAGGGTTTTCGAGACTAGCGGGCCTTCCTACGAGCAGTACTTC
>TRBJ2-7|.|.|TRBV10-3
CATYPGNSYEQYF
TGTGCCACCTATCCAGGGAACTCCTACGAGCAGTACTTC
>TRBJ2-3|TRBD1|.|TRBV5-5
CASRGDSASTQYF
TGTGCCAGCAGAGGGGACAGTGCGAGTACGCAGTATTTT
>TRBJ2-7|.|.|TRBV27
CASSLGSEQYF
TGTGCCAGCAGTTTAGGCTCCGAGCAGTACTTC
>TRBJ2-7|.|.|TRBV30
CAWSGSSAYEQYF
TGTGCCTGGAGCGGTTCTTCGGCCTACGAGCAGTACTTC
>TRBJ2-4|.|.|TRBV5-6
CASSSNRVAAKNIQYF
TGTGCCAGCAGCTCGAACAGGGTGGCGGCCAAAAACATTCAGTACTTC
>TRBJ2-1|TRBD2|.|TRBV9
CASSAEASGGQTLSNEQFF
TGTGCCAGCAGCGCGGAGGCTAGCGGGGGACAAACTCTAAGTAATGAGCAGTTCTTC
>TRBJ1-1|.|.|TRBV25-1
CASSEREMNTEAFF
TGTGCCAGCAGTGAGCGGGAGATGAACACTGAAGCTTTCTTT
>TRBJ2-1|TRBD2|.|TRBV19
CASSIPSGSRNEQFF
TGTGCCAGTAGTATCCCTAGCGGGAGTCGAAATGAGCAGTTCTTC
>TRBJ2-1|TRBD2|.|TRBV7-2
CASSLGLAGYEQFF
TGTGCCAGCAGCTTGGGACTAGCTGGCTATGAGCAGTTCTTC
>TRBJ2-3|.|.|TRBV5-6
CASSQYGGATDTQYF
TGTGCCAGCAGCCAATACGGGGGAGCCACAGATACGCAGTATTTT
>TRBJ2-7|TRBD2|.|TRBV29-1
CSVWGLAGEGRYEQYF
TGCAGCGTTTGGGGACTAGCGGGAGAAGGGAGGTACGAGCAGTACTTC
>TRBJ1-5|TRBD1|.|TRBV12-3/TRBV12-4
CASSPLQGQPQHF
TGTGCCAGCAGCCCACTACAGGGGCAGCCCCAGCATTTT
>TRBJ2-7|.|.|TRBV3-1/TRBV3-2
CASSQHRSSVEQYF
TGTGCCAGCAGCCAACACAGATCGTCGGTCGAGCAGTACTTC
>TRBJ2-5|TRBD2|.|TRBV7-3
CASSLGTSGLETQYF
TGTGCCAGCAGCTTAGGGACTAGCGGCCTAGAGACCCAGTACTTC
>TRBJ1-4|.|.|TRBV6-6
CASSSDSATNEKLFF
TGTGCCAGCAGTTCAGACAGTGCAACTAATGAAAAACTGTTTTTT
>TRBJ2-3|.|.|TRBV5-4
CASSQGWGVSSTDTQYF
TGTGCCAGCAGCCAGGGGTGGGGAGTCTCTAGCACAGATACGCAGTATTTT
>TRBJ2-5|TRBD2|.|TRBV27
CASSLLAGGPGETQYF
TGTGCCAGCAGTTTATTAGCGGGAGGGCCCGGAGAGACCCAGTACTTC
>TRBJ1-6|TRBD1|few|TRBV6-5
CASSYTGTGGTPLHF
TGTGCCAGCAGTTACACCGGGACAGGGGGCACACCCCTCCACTTT